This entry concerns a single T cell receptor beta chain. This clone has just one count. What this receptor recognizes is not known. The sample holds no much larger clone one base away, and base qualities are not on file. The data were obtained in a study of cytomegalovirus exposure and HLA in healthy donors (TCRdb year 2017). For the wider study: The roughly 670 repertoires of the first cohort and the roughly 120 validation repertoires were produced on the same platform, according to a later analysis. To predict cytomegalovirus infection status, the study combined high-throughput TCR immunosequencing, statistical association of individual TCRs with disease status, and machine learning. The study aimed to test whether cataloging public T cell receptors could reveal signatures of past pathogen exposure. Along with the roughly 700-subject first cohort, a separate validation cohort of 120 different subjects was used.

Summary of the overall study and its limitations: Across donors, most TCR sequences were observed very rarely, whereas some public TCRs were present in many individuals. Subsequent analysis determined that TCRs grouped into clusters in the first cohort also showed a tendency toward co-occurrence across the roughly 110 validation repertoires, and about 94% of cluster scores exceeded 0. The study listed 150 to 200 TCR beta chains as associated with cytomegalovirus. Cytomegalovirus status was reported to be diagnosed by the classifier with high specificity and sensitivity in both the original and validation cohorts. The validation cohort had no HLA typing available for a later analysis, so co-occurrence within that cohort was assessed over all 120 or so repertoires. It was suggested by the authors that the approach could potentially be generalized to other disease states and immunological phenotypes. In vitro tests confirmed that three of the cytomegalovirus-associated TCR beta chains recognize cytomegalovirus antigens.

The library was obtained by the immunoSEQ multiplex PCR assay. The authors' analysis ran thus. A statistical classification framework was built to diagnose cytomegalovirus status from the catalog of TCR beta chain sequences. This immuneACCESS table, as held by TCRdb, lists in-frame sequences with V and J called but not all clones. Of the missing ones, under half trace to an unresolved V gene in checked studies; the others have no known cause. V, J and clone size are those of that table, while D and trimming were read from the DNA. The sample table shows 200,000 to 250,000 clones, and around 80% are seen once. 11% to 15% of the sample rests with the top ten. V is trimmed back by 5 bases and J by 0 bases, and the junction contains 4 bases that no gene match accounts for. Based on the germline V gene (reference sequence), the CDR1 and CDR2 sequences are MNHEY and SMNVEV. There are 14 amino acids in the CDR3, from cysteine to phenylalanine inclusive. Just CDR3 DNA is preserved here, 42 bases in frame from base 1.

Donors formed part of the validation cohort, which comprised approximately 130 subjects and was distinct from the first cohort of 666 subjects. The V and J genes are TRBV27 and TRBJ2-7; TRBD1 aligns with 7 central bases. Sequencing was performed on PBMCs. This clonotype originated in a woman aged 30 to 39 in good health and CMV-seropositive. The nucleotide sequence is TGTGCCAGCAGTGGGACAGAAAGCTCCTACGAGCAGTACTTC. Translated, it gives CASSGTESSYEQYF.